The source of this T cell receptor (beta chain) is a study of cytomegalovirus exposure and HLA in healthy donors. Germline V lookup: CDR1 MNHNY, CDR2 SVGAGI (reference sequence). This CDR3 has 13 amino acids. With 4 bases removed from V and 3 bases from J, the gap between germline ends came to 10 bases. Study-level findings and limits: Per a prior analysis, the majority of TCR beta V segments were productive roughly 90% or roughly 30% of the time.

Both 60 Vbeta primers and 13 Jbeta primers went into the PCR. As processed by the authors: An analysis that came later counted 80 million or so unique TCR beta chains, approximately 10 million shared. Method: immunoSEQ multiplex PCR; TCRdb's copy keeps in-frame clones and lacks some. V and J calls and clone size are those listed in that table; D and trimming were worked out from the DNA. The sample has tens of thousands of clones; less than 80% are singletons. For this clone: Antigen unknown.

Sequenced sample: PBMCs. This receptor was taken from a boy younger than 18 in good health and CMV-seropositive. The chain employs TRBV6-6 and TRBJ2-7; TRBD1 might be the D (5 bases). The CDR3 loop is CASSFDRYYEQYF. CDR3 sequence (DNA): TGTGCCAGCAGTTTTGACAGATACTACGAGCAGTACTTC.